Each of the 17 T cell receptor beta chains below was sequenced from the same sample in a study of PD-L1 blockade in urothelial cancer. The repertoire was sequenced with immunoSEQ multiplex PCR; TCRdb's copy has only in-frame clones and lacks some. The data hold roughly 55,000 clones, with 86% observed a single time. The time point here: pretreatment peripheral blood. The material was PBMCs, obtained around atezolizumab (anti-PD-L1) treatment. The receptors stem from a man in his sixties with urothelial cancer.

The chain employs TRBV6-5 and TRBJ1-5; D possibly corresponds to TRBD1 (5 bases). The V end was cut by 6 bases, the J end by 5 bases, with 17 bases between. CDR3 length: 15 amino acids. Germline V gene lookup returns CDR1 MNHEY and CDR2 SVGAGI. The CDR3 sequence is CASRIDGGWYQPQHF. The CDR3 coding sequence is TGTGCCAGCAGGATCGACGGGGGTTGGTATCAGCCCCAGCATTTT.

The V call is TRBV11-3, the J call TRBJ2-2, with D possibly being TRBD1 (6 bases). The ends were cut back, 5 bases at V and 8 bases at J, with 12 bases in the middle. CDR1 is SGHNT, CDR2 YENEEA, per germline. The CDR3 has 13 residues. This CDR3 is CASSLNRVGELFF. CDR3 nucleotides: TGTGCCAGCAGCCTGAACAGGGTGGGGGAGCTGTTTTTT.

V gene TRBV15 combines with J gene TRBJ2-2, with TRBD2 matching over 12 bases. J lost 1 base, V lost 9 bases, and 6 bases had no gene match. Germline V gene sequence: CDR1 LNHNV, CDR2 YYDKDF (reference sequence). The CDR3 totals 16 residues. CDR3 region: CATGTSGHKNTGELFF. CDR3 in DNA: TGTGCCACGGGGACTAGCGGGCATAAGAACACCGGGGAGCTGTTTTTT.

The table lists this clone with a few counts. The rearrangement links TRBV29-1 to TRBJ1-1; 7 bases are shared with TRBD1. The CDR3 consists of 13 residues. CDR1 and CDR2 (germline): SQVTM, ANQGSEA. V lost 8 bases, J lost 4 bases, and 10 bases stayed unmatched. CDR3 in amino acids: CSFNRQGITEAFF. The CDR3 DNA reads as TGCAGCTTTAATAGACAGGGAATCACTGAAGCTTTCTTT.

With respect to this clone: One end of the junction fails to match germline, which may point to a read error. This chain uses TRBV7-7 with TRBJ2-6, with a possible D match to TRBD1 (5 bases). The CDR3 runs to 17 residues. Germline lookup yields CDR1 SSHAT and CDR2 FNYEAQ (reference sequence). CDR3 protein: CASSLGIGVTGANVLTF. Here the CDR3 DNA reads TGTGCTAGCAGCTTAGGGATAGGGGTGACCGGGGCCAACGTCCTGACTTTC.

The chain has TRBV27 and TRBJ1-2; D perhaps matches TRBD1 (5 bases). V lost 6 bases, J lost 4 bases, and 9 bases lay in between. Germline assignment: CDR1 MNHEY and CDR2 SMNVEV (reference sequence). This CDR3 comprises 12 residues. CDR3 sequence: CASRQGFYGYTF. CDR3 DNA sequence: TGTGCCAGCAGGCAGGGATTCTATGGCTACACCTTC.

This chain links TRBV27 with TRBJ2-2; D is perhaps TRBD2 (6 bases). The V gene lost 1 base and the J gene lost 1 base, with 10 bases spanning the gap. Germline V gives CDR1 MNHEY, CDR2 SMNVEV (reference sequence). The CDR3 is 16 residues long. The CDR3 region has the DNA TGTGCCAGCAGTTTATATAGCGGAGGGAACACCGGGGAGCTGTTTTTT. Translation: CASSLYSGGNTGELFF.

The chain uses TRBV2 and TRBJ2-3; tentatively, D is TRBD2 (5 bases). CDR3 length: 17 residues. Trimming took off 6 bases at V and 5 bases at J, with 24 bases between the two ends. The germline CDR1 and CDR2 sequences are SNHLY and FYNNEI. CDR3 bases: TGTGCCAGCAGAGCCTTTGGACTTGCATTCGACCTAGATACGCAGTATTTT. This encodes CASRAFGLAFDLDTQYF.

The chain combines TRBV5-1 with TRBJ1-5, with D uncertain. Trimming removed 1 base at V and 3 bases at J, with 8 bases between. The length of the CDR3 is 14 residues. The V gene's germline CDR1 is SGHRS and CDR2 YFSETQ. The CDR3 spells CASSLPGPNQPQHF. DNA of the CDR3: TGCGCCAGCAGCTTGCCAGGCCCCAATCAGCCCCAGCATTTT.

The chain employs TRBV6-1 and TRBJ2-3, with a possible D match to TRBD1 (6 bases). This CDR3 comprises 16 residues. Trimming pared 2 bases from V and 2 bases from J, leaving 14 bases between. Germline V gene lookup returns CDR1 MNHNS and CDR2 SASEGT. CDR3 sequence (DNA): TGTGCCAGCAGTGAATTTGTCAGGGGCTACACAGATACGCAGTATTTT. Protein product: CASSEFVRGYTDTQYF.

The CDR3 sequence: CASSESQGQPQHF. In DNA form, the CDR3 reads TGTGCCAGCAGTGAGTCACAGGGCCAGCCCCAGCATTTT. The chain has TRBV6-1 and TRBJ1-5, with D perhaps TRBD1 (6 bases). The CDR3 spans 13 residues. CDR1 is MNHNS, CDR2 SASEGT, per germline. V lost 3 bases and J 7 bases, leaving 10 bases between the germline ends.

The chain combines TRBV18 with TRBJ1-6, with a possible D match to TRBD1 (5 bases). CDR1 and CDR2 from the germline V gene are KGHSH and LQKENI. The CDR3 is 16 residues long. Deletions cut 2 bases from V and 6 bases from J, with 14 bases between. CDR3 residues: CASSPFSDTINSPLHF. The CDR3 bases are TGTGCCAGCTCACCATTTTCGGACACAATTAATTCACCCCTCCACTTT.

The chain is built from TRBV5-1 and TRBJ1-2; TRBD1 matches at 8 bases. V was pared by 4 bases and J by 3 bases, with 5 bases of the junction left unmatched. This CDR3 region has 14 residues. The germline V gene has CDR1 SGHRS and CDR2 YFSETQ. CDR3 protein: CASSTGQGDYGYTF. Written as DNA, the CDR3 is TGCGCCAGCAGCACCGGACAGGGCGACTATGGCTACACCTTC.

This chain's CDR3 is CASSSTGWGASYGYTF. Here the CDR3 DNA reads TGTGCCAGCAGCTCCACAGGGTGGGGAGCGAGTTATGGCTACACCTTC. This sequence joins TRBV5-6 and TRBJ1-2; D is possibly TRBD1 (6 bases). Germline CDR1 and CDR2: SGHDT and YYEEEE. V was clipped by 3 bases and J by 5 bases, with 20 bases between them. The CDR3 is 16 residues long.

This clone appeared a single time. The genes are TRBV12-5 and TRBJ1-6; 10 bases are a match to TRBD1. Germline CDR1 is LGHNT and CDR2 is FRNRAP. Unmatched junction bases numbered 21, after V lost 4 bases and J lost 9 bases. The CDR3 contains 20 residues. In DNA form, the CDR3 reads TGTGCTAGTGGTTCACACCTTCGCCAAGGACCGGGACAGGGGTTTTCACCCCTCCACTTT. Its translation: CASGSHLRQGPGQGFSPLHF. The entire variable domain, with the rest obtained from reference TRBV12-5 and TRBJ1-6, is as follows: DARVTQTPRHKVTEMGQEVTMRCQPILGHNTVFWYRQTMMQGLELLAYFRNRAPLDDSGMPKDRFSAEMPDATLATLKIQPSEPRDSAVYFCASGSHLRQGPGQGFSPLHFGNGTRLTVT.

This chain connects TRBV9 to TRBJ1-1, with D perhaps matching TRBD1 (6 bases). Germline CDR1 is SGDLS and CDR2 is YYNGEE. V was clipped by 5 bases and J by 4 bases, with 15 bases between them. This CDR3 comprises 14 residues. The CDR3 region has the DNA TGTGCCAGCAGTAGTTCGGGGGGCGGCACTGAAGCTTTCTTT. Translation gives CASSSSGGGTEAFF.

The sample holds a few counts of this clone. The genes are TRBV7-3 and TRBJ1-6; D gene ambiguous. CDR3 length: 13 amino acids. Trimming stripped 0 bases from V and 10 bases from J, with 7 bases between. Per the germline V gene, CDR1 is SGHTA and CDR2 is FQGTGA. CDR3 in amino acids: CASSLTGGSPLHF. CDR3 in DNA: TGTGCCAGCAGCTTAACAGGAGGCTCACCCCTCCACTTT. The full variable domain, with the rest looked up from reference TRBV7-3 and TRBJ1-6, is GAGVSQTPSNKVTEKGKYVELRCDPISGHTALYWYRQSLGQGPEFLIYFQGTGAADDSGLPNDRFFAVRPEGSVSTLKIQRTERGDSAVYLCASSLTGGSPLHFGNGTRLTVT.